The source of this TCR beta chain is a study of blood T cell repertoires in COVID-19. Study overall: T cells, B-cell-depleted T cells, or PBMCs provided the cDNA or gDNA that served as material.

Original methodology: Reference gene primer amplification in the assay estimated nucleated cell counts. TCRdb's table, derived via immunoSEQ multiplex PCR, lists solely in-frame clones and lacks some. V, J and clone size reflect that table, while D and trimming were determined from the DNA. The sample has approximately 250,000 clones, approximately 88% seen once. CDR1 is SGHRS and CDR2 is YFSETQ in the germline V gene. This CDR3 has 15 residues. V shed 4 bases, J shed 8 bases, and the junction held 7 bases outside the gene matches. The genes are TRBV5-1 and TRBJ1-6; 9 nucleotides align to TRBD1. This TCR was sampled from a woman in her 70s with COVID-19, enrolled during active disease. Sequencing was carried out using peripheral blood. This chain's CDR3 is CASSIGQGTYSPLHF. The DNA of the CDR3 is TGCGCCAGCAGCATCGGACAGGGGACTTATTCACCCCTCCACTTT.